Listed below are T cell receptor beta chains from one sample, sequenced in a study of T cells expressing NK-cell markers. TCRdb reprocessed the 5' RACE reads, with one entry per CDR3 protein and no DNA. Its listing shows fewer than 200,000 distinct CDR3 sequences. The sequencing input was blood T cells: a sorted CD56 or NKG2C T cell subset, CD4+ or CD8+ T cells, or bulk PBMC T cells (not recorded which). These receptors all come from a woman aged 18 to 75 in good health. Both conserved end residues are part of each CDR3.

cdr3_length: 13; j_call: TRBJ2-7; v_call: TRBV5-4; cdr3_aa: CASSSSGSYEQYF
cdr3_length: 11; j_call: TRBJ1-1; v_call: TRBV12-3/TRBV12-4; cdr3_aa: CASSGLGASFF
cdr3_length: 15; j_call: TRBJ2-7; v_call: TRBV27; cdr3_aa: CASSLFPGATLEQYF
cdr3_length: 14; j_call: TRBJ2-7; v_call: TRBV7-6; cdr3_aa: CASSLTGWDYEQYF
cdr3_length: 16; j_call: TRBJ2-5; v_call: TRBV2; cdr3_aa: CASSAGLAGAGVTQYF
cdr3_length: 19; j_call: TRBJ2-3; v_call: TRBV11-2; cdr3_aa: CASSRVRGGTGGLYDTQYF
cdr3_length: 14; j_call: TRBJ1-5; v_call: TRBV12-3/TRBV12-4; cdr3_aa: CASSPRGSNQPQHF
cdr3_length: 14; j_call: TRBJ2-2; v_call: TRBV7-2; cdr3_aa: CASRGGDDTGELFF
cdr3_length: 14; j_call: TRBJ2-5; v_call: TRBV2; cdr3_aa: CASSEGDYQETQYF
cdr3_length: 14; j_call: TRBJ1-4; v_call: TRBV5-1; cdr3_aa: CASSALGGAEKLFF
cdr3_length: 15; j_call: TRBJ2-1; v_call: TRBV4-2; cdr3_aa: CASSQDHRGYNEQFF
cdr3_length: 17; j_call: TRBJ2-2; v_call: TRBV27; cdr3_aa: CASSLPGLAGRTGELFF
cdr3_length: 14; j_call: TRBJ1-2; v_call: TRBV20-1; cdr3_aa: CSARVLDSNYGYTF
cdr3_length: 16; j_call: TRBJ2-1; v_call: TRBV12-3/TRBV12-4; cdr3_aa: CASSGNSGGGLREQFF
cdr3_length: 15; j_call: TRBJ1-6; v_call: TRBV30; cdr3_aa: CAWSSGTSYNSPLHF
cdr3_length: 14; j_call: TRBJ2-7; v_call: TRBV20-1; cdr3_aa: CSVTLGQGLYEQYF
cdr3_length: 15; j_call: TRBJ2-2; v_call: TRBV15; cdr3_aa: CATSRGGLAAGELFF
cdr3_length: 13; j_call: TRBJ2-5; v_call: TRBV7-2; cdr3_aa: CASSLGGKETQYF
cdr3_length: 15; j_call: TRBJ1-6; v_call: TRBV7-8; cdr3_aa: CASSLIPRGNSPLHF
cdr3_length: 13; j_call: TRBJ2-5; v_call: TRBV21-1; cdr3_aa: CASSRGNGETQYF
cdr3_length: 15; j_call: TRBJ2-7; v_call: TRBV11-2; cdr3_aa: CASSPLGLAGYEQYF
cdr3_length: 13; j_call: TRBJ2-7; v_call: TRBV28; cdr3_aa: CASSGDNSYEQYF
cdr3_length: 15; j_call: TRBJ2-2; v_call: TRBV12-3/TRBV12-4; cdr3_aa: CASSSGQAAVGELFF
cdr3_length: 15; j_call: TRBJ2-5; v_call: TRBV5-1; cdr3_aa: CASSLSQIDQETQYF
cdr3_length: 16; j_call: TRBJ2-7; v_call: TRBV5-1; cdr3_aa: CASSLDSTSVSYEQYF
cdr3_length: 15; j_call: TRBJ1-2; v_call: TRBV5-5; cdr3_aa: CASSLEARSRHGYTF
cdr3_length: 14; j_call: TRBJ2-2; v_call: TRBV29-1; cdr3_aa: CSVAGQWNTGELFF
cdr3_length: 16; j_call: TRBJ2-1; v_call: TRBV7-3; cdr3_aa: CASSAQGLAGESEQFF
cdr3_length: 11; j_call: TRBJ2-3; v_call: TRBV20-1; cdr3_aa: CSVRASDTQYF
cdr3_length: 19; j_call: TRBJ2-1; v_call: TRBV5-1; cdr3_aa: CASSLGLAGGGRIYNEQFF
cdr3_length: 14; j_call: TRBJ2-5; v_call: TRBV20-1; cdr3_aa: CSARLQGMWETQYF
cdr3_length: 14; j_call: TRBJ2-2; v_call: TRBV12-3/TRBV12-4; cdr3_aa: CASRATGVGGELFF
cdr3_length: 14; j_call: TRBJ2-1; v_call: TRBV29-1; cdr3_aa: CSVELAGSYNEQFF
cdr3_length: 14; j_call: TRBJ1-2; v_call: TRBV12-3/TRBV12-4; cdr3_aa: CASSLRGFNYGYTF
cdr3_length: 18; j_call: TRBJ2-6; v_call: TRBV4-1; cdr3_aa: CASSQEQGAVTGANVLTF
cdr3_length: 15; j_call: TRBJ2-3; v_call: TRBV6-1; cdr3_aa: CASSGRQGWGDTQYF
cdr3_length: 13; j_call: TRBJ2-4; v_call: TRBV9; cdr3_aa: CASSTTDLSIQYF
cdr3_length: 13; j_call: TRBJ2-3; v_call: TRBV2; cdr3_aa: CASTPLATDTQYF
cdr3_length: 16; j_call: TRBJ2-1; v_call: TRBV6-1; cdr3_aa: CASRPKGLAGGGEQFF
cdr3_length: 14; j_call: TRBJ2-2; v_call: TRBV12-3/TRBV12-4; cdr3_aa: CASSQGVNTGELFF
cdr3_length: 16; j_call: TRBJ2-1; v_call: TRBV10-3; cdr3_aa: CAISERLGGANNEQFF
cdr3_length: 15; j_call: TRBJ2-1; v_call: TRBV5-1; cdr3_aa: CASSLFDSSYNEQFF
cdr3_length: 15; j_call: TRBJ2-7; v_call: TRBV6-1; cdr3_aa: CASNRGQGDSYEQYF
cdr3_length: 12; j_call: TRBJ2-1; v_call: TRBV3-1; cdr3_aa: CASSQDMLRQFF
cdr3_length: 15; j_call: TRBJ1-4; v_call: TRBV6-5; cdr3_aa: CASSFSRATNEKLFF
cdr3_length: 14; j_call: TRBJ1-1; v_call: TRBV28; cdr3_aa: CASSFSGTVQEAFF
cdr3_length: 15; j_call: TRBJ2-7; v_call: TRBV7-2; cdr3_aa: CASSLGRVRTYEQYF
cdr3_length: 15; j_call: TRBJ2-3; v_call: TRBV20-1; cdr3_aa: CSASPTGTLADTQYF
cdr3_length: 15; j_call: TRBJ1-2; v_call: TRBV5-1; cdr3_aa: CASSLQGQGGYGYTF
cdr3_length: 17; j_call: TRBJ2-5; v_call: TRBV9; cdr3_aa: CASSVGASGNLPETQYF
cdr3_length: 13; j_call: TRBJ2-7; v_call: TRBV27; cdr3_aa: CASSGLHSYEQYF